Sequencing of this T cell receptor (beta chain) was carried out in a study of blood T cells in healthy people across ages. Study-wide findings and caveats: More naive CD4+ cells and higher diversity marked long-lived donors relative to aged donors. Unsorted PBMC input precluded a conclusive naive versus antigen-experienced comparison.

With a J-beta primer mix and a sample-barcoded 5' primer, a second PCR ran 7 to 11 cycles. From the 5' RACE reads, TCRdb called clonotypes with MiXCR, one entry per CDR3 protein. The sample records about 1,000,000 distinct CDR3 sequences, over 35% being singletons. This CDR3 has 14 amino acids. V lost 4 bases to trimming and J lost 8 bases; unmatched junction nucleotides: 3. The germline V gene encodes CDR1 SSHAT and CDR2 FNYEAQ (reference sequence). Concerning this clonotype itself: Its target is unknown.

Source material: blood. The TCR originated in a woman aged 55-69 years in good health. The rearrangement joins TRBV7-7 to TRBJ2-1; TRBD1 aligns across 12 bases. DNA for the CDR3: TGTGCCAGCAGCTCTGGGACAGGGGGCGATGAGCAGTTCTTC. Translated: CASSSGTGGDEQFF.